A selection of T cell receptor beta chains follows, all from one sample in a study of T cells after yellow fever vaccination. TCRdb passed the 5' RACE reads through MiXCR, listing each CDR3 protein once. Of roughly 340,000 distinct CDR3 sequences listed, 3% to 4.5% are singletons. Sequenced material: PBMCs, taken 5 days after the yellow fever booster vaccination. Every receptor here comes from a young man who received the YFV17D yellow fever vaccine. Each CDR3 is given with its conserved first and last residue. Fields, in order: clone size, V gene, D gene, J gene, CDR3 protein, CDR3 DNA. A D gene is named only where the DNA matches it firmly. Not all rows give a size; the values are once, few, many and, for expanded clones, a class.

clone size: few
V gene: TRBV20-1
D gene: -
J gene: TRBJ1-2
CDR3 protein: CSAPPSTGPITF
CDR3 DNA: TGCAGTGCCCCACCCTCGACAGGTCCTATAACCTTC

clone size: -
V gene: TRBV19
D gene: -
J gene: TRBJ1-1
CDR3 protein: CASSRGPPMNTEAFF
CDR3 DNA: TGTGCCAGTAGTCGGGGACCACCCATGAACACTGAAGCTTTCTTT

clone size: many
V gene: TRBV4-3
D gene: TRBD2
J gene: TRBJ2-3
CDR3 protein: CASSQDRSLAGTSTDTQYF
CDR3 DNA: TGCGCCAGCAGCCAAGATCGTAGCCTAGCGGGGACCAGCACAGATACGCAGTATTTT

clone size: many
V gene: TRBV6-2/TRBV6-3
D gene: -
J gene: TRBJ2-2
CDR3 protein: CASSFANTGELFF
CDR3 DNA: TGTGCCAGCAGTTTTGCGAACACCGGGGAGCTGTTTTTT

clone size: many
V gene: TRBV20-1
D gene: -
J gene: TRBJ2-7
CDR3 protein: CSARDSQGHYEQYF
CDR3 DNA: TGCAGTGCTAGAGATTCCCAGGGGCACTACGAGCAGTACTTC

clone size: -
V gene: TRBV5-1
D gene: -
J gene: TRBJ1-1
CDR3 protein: CASGPAGEAFF
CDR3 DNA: TGCGCCAGCGGCCCCGCGGGTGAAGCTTTCTTT

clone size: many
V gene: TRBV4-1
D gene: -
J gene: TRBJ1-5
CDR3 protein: CASSQDHGNLNQPQHF
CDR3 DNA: TGCGCCAGCAGCCAAGATCACGGGAACCTCAATCAGCCCCAGCATTTT

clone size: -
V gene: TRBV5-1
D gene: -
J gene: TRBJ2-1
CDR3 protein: CASSLIPRVVYNEQFF
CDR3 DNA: TGCGCCAGCAGCTTGATCCCCAGGGTTGTCTACAATGAGCAGTTCTTC

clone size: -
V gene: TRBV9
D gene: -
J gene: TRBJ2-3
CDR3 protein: CASSPLGGRDTQYF
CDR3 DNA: TGTGCCAGCAGCCCGCTAGGGGGGAGAGATACGCAGTATTTT

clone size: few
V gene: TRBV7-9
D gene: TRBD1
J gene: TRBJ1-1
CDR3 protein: CASNILQGAQTEAFF
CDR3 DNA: TGTGCCAGCAATATTCTTCAGGGGGCGCAAACTGAAGCTTTCTTT

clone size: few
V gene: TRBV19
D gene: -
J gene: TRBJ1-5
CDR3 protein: CASKQGDQPQHF
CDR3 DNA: TGTGCCAGTAAACAGGGAGATCAGCCCCAGCATTTT

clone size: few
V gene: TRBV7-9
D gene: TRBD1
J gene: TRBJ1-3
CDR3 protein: CASTNWLGTVVLWPGNTIYF
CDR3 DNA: TGTGCCAGCACCAACTGGCTCGGGACAGTTGTATTGTGGCCTGGAAACACCATATATTTT

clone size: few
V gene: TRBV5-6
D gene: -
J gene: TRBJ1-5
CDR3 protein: CASSSLGAGNQPQHF
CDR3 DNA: TGTGCCAGCAGCTCGTTGGGGGCGGGCAATCAGCCCCAGCATTTT

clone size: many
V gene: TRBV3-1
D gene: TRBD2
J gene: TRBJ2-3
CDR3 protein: CASSQDNALAGTDTQYF
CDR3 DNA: TGTGCCAGCAGCCAAGATAATGCACTAGCGGGGACAGATACGCAGTATTTT

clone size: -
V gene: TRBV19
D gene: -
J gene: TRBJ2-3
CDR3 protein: CASSITDSTDTQYF
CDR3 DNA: TGTGCCAGTAGTATTACAGACAGCACAGATACGCAGTATTTT

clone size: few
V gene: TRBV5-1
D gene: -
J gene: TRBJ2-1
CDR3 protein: CASSLGQEHNEQFF
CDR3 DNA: TGCGCCAGCAGCTTGGGACAGGAACACAATGAGCAGTTCTTC

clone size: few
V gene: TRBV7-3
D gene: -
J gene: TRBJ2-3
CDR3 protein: CASSLTAARGTDTQYF
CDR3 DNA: TGTGCCAGCAGCTTGACCGCTGCCAGGGGCACAGATACGCAGTATTTT